The clone carrying this TCR beta chain was recorded only once. The antigen remains undetermined. These data belong to a study of monozygotic twins with cystic fibrosis. As for the study in general: Library input was 2.5 to 3.5 micrograms of fragmented DNA, with about 15 PCR cycles. Study-level findings and limits: In 13 of 16 pairs, V gene usage was closest to the co-twin's. Monozygotic CF twins shared more identical nucleotide clonotypes than unrelated patients.

Germline trimming cut 5 bases from V and 0 bases from J; bases unmatched to any gene: 10. Germline V gene sequence: CDR1 MNHEY, CDR2 SMNVEV (reference sequence). There are 18 residues in the CDR3. Repertoires were generated with immunoSEQ multiplex PCR, while TCRdb's copy carries only in-frame clones and drops some. The profile shows under 30,000 clones, 75% to 95% of them singletons. The sequence derives from a girl aged 2 to 9 with cystic fibrosis. Sequenced material: blood. V and J are TRBV27 and TRBJ1-5; TRBD1 agrees at 10 bases. The CDR3 protein is CASSPRTGGPGSNQPQHF. The CDR3, as DNA: TGTGCCAGCAGTCCGAGGACAGGGGGACCAGGTAGCAATCAGCCCCAGCATTTT.